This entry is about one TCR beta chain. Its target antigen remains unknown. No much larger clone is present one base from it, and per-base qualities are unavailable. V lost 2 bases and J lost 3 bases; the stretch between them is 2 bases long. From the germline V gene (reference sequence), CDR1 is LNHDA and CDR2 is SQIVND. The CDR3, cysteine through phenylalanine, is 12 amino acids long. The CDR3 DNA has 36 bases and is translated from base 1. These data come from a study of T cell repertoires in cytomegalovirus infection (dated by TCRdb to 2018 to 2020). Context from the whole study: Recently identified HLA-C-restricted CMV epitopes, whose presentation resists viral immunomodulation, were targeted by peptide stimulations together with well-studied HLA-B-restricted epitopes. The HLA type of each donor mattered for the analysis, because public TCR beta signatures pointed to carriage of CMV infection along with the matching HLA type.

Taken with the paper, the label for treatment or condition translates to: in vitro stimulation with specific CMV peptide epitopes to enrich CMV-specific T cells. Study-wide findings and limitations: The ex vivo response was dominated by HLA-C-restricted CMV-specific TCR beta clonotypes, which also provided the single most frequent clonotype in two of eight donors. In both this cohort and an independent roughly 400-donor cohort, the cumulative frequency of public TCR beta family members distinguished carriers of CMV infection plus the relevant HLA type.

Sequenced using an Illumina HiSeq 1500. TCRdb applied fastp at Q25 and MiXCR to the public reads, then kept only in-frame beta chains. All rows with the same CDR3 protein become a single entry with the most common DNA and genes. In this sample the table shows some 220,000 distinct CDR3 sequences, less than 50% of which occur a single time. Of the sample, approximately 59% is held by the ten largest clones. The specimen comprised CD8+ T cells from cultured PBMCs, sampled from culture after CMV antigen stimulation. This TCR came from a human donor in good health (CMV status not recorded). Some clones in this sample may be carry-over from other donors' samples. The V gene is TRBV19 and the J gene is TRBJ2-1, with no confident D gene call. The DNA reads TGTGCCAGTAGTATATACTACAATGAGCAGTTCTTC. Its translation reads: CASSIYYNEQFF.